This T cell receptor beta chain came from a study of blood T cells in healthy people across ages (dated by TCRdb to the mid-2010s). For the study in its entirety: In model experiments, template switching captured about one uniquely barcoded TCR beta cDNA molecule for every two T cells. The study measured age-related changes in TCR beta repertoire diversity using deep sequencing normalized with unique cDNA molecular identifiers. The donors were split into four age groups: young (average about 15 years), middle-aged (about 40), aged (about 62) and long-lived (about 82). Using the same blood draw, the study looked at two additional independent replicas of 1 million unique cDNA reads for two donors, one aged 18 to 29 and the other aged 80 or older.

Study-level results and caveats: Estimates of total diversity based on one million sequenced T cells were considered lower bounds and underestimates. A strong correlation was found between observed TCR beta diversity and the percentage of naive T cells measured by flow cytometry. As age increased, observed TCR beta diversity per million T cells dropped in a roughly linear way, and a significant reduction was already evident by age 40. Because profiling used bulk unsorted PBMCs, naive and antigen-experienced compartments could not be compared conclusively. The CMV infection status of donors was not known, potentially confounding age-related changes in expanded clonotypes. Compared with the aged group, the long-lived group had more naive CD4+ T cells, fewer expanded clones and increased TCR diversity, a pattern suggesting age selection.

With regard to this clonotype: Its antigen specificity is not known. No base quality information exists; no much larger clone differs at one position.

The library relied on 5' RACE. TCRdb lists the instrument as Illumina HiSeq 2500. A second 7 to 11 cycle PCR used a sample-barcoded 5' primer and a J-beta primer mix. Each TCR beta cDNA molecule received a unique molecular identifier from a template-switch 5' adaptor carrying 12 random nucleotides. Each sample yielded at least 2.5 million CDR3-containing paired-end reads. First-strand cDNA synthesis was performed from all RNA using the Mint cDNA synthesis kit, with priming by a TRBC-specific oligonucleotide. Following uracil-DNA glycosylase treatment, a first 18-cycle PCR with universal primers M1SS and BC2_uni_R was performed on all cDNA. The authors' pipeline ran thus. For normalization, 1 million high-quality reads were randomly selected from each sample, with every read carrying a distinct molecular identifier. Instead of being binned into consensus sequences, reads that shared molecular identifiers were thrown out. MiTCR, set to a Q25 quality threshold and the strictest error-elimination algorithm, was used for CDR3 identification, clonotype clustering and error correction. Lower-bound total TCR beta diversity was estimated with a nonparametric unseen species model using Euler transformation. TCRdb ran its own pipeline on the public reads, namely fastp trimming at Q25 and MiXCR clone calling, and kept in-frame beta chains. Rows with a matching CDR3 protein are joined into one entry that keeps the most common DNA and genes. TCRdb, not the authors, supplied the V and J calls. Present in this sample are more than 600,000 distinct CDR3 sequences, roughly 25% of which were seen just once. Just under 9.5% of the sample is held by the ten biggest clonotypes.

CDR1 MDHEN and CDR2 SYDVKM are derived from the germline V gene. Deletion took 4 bases off V and 0 bases off J, with a span of 16 bases between the germline ends. Counted from cysteine to phenylalanine, this CDR3 has 16 amino acids. CDR3 DNA only is kept here, 48 bases in frame from base 1. The donors were roughly 39 Caucasian individuals from Russia, aged 6 to 90 years, who were systemically healthy. Each donor gave roughly 9 milliliters of peripheral blood, drawn into EDTA-treated Vacutainer tubes. PBMCs were isolated by Ficoll-Paque density-gradient centrifugation, with at least 7 million obtained per sample. Total RNA, at least 6 micrograms per sample, was extracted from PBMCs with Trizol reagent. Naive CD45RAhigh/CD27high T cell percentages were measured by flow cytometry on a PBMC aliquot from every donor. The data were also submitted as part of a second study, on T cells of mothers and their children. Reported in the second study: Nine systemically healthy Caucasian individuals served as donors, namely three mothers together with their six children. cDNA synthesis consumed the entire amount of extracted RNA, loaded at 1.5 ug RNA in each 15 ul reaction. In the second PCR, the M1S primer introduced both the sample barcodes and 2-4 random nucleotides. Over 8 million TCR beta CDR3 reads were obtained for each mother, and millions of reads were obtained for each child. In both related and unrelated pairs, thymic selection shapes the output of TCR recombination in a similar way, with inherited differences having only a minor effect. Related mother-child pairs always showed normalized repertoire overlap that was slightly higher than in unrelated mother-child pairs, though the difference was never significant. Persistent microchimeric T cell clones were not detected, at a sensitivity of 95 to 100 clones per million clonotypes. Deep NGS was used in the study to compare the TCR beta repertoires of mothers and children and to look for features that separate related mother-child pairs from unrelated individuals. On average, the children were approximately 12 +/- 4 years old, while the mothers were approximately 40 +/- 4 years old. After adapters were ligated using NEBNext reagents, the libraries underwent 100+100 nt paired-end sequencing on an Illumina HiSeq 2000. To prevent cross-contamination, the mother and child libraries were prepared a month apart and were sequenced in separate runs. Between roughly 500,000 and 2,300,000 distinct TCR beta clonotypes were identified per donor. Naive TCR beta clonotypes were estimated from low-frequency clonotypes matched to each donor's FACS-determined naive share, without sorting.

The chain was built from TRBV28 and TRBJ2-7; the D gene is unclear. Material for sequencing was blood. The clonotype originates from a boy aged 10-17 years in good health. CDR3 region: CASSSPRTDSSYEQYF. In nucleotide form, the sequence is TGTGCCAGCAGTTCACCCAGGACGGATAGCTCCTACGAGCAGTACTTC.